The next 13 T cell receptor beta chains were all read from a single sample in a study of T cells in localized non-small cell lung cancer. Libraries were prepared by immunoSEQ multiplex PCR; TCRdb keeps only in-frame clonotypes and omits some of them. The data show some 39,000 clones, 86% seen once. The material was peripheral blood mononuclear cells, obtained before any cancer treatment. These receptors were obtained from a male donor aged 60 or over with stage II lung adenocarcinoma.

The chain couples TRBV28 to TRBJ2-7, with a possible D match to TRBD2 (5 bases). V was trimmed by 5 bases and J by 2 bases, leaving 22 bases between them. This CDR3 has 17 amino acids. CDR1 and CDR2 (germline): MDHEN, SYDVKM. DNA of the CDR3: TGTGCCAGCAGTCCAGCAGCGGCTGGGCCGTCGGCCTACGAGCAGTACTTC. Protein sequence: CASSPAAAGPSAYEQYF.

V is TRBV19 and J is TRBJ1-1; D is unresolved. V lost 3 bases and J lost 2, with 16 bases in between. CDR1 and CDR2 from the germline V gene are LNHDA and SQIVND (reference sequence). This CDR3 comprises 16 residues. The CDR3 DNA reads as TGTGCCAGTAGTATTGGATCAGTTGGTTTTAACACTGAAGCTTTCTTT. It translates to CASSIGSVGFNTEAFF.

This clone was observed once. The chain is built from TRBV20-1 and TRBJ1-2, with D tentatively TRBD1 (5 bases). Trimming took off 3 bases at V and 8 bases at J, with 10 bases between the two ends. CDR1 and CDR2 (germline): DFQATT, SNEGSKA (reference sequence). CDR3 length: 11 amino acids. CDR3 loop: CSARWGEGYTF. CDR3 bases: TGCAGTGCTAGGTGGGGCGAGGGCTACACCTTC.

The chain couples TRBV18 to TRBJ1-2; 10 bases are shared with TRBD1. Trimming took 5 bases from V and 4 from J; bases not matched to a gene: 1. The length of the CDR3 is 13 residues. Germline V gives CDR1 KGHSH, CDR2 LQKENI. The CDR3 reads CASSGQGVYGYTF. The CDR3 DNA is TGTGCCAGCTCAGGACAGGGGGTCTATGGCTACACCTTC. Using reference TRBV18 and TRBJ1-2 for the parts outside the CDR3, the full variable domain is NAGVMQNPRHLVRRRGQEARLRCSPMKGHSHVYWYRQLPEEGLKFMVYLQKENIIDESGMPKERFSAEFPKEGPSILRIQQVVRGDSAAYFCASSGQGVYGYTFGSGTRLTVV.

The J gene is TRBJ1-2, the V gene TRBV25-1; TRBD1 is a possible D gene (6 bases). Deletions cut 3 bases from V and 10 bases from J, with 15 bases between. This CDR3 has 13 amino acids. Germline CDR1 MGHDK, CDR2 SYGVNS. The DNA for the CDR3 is TGTGCCAGCAGTGAGAGACAGGACTTTGACTACACCTTC. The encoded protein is CASSERQDFDYTF.

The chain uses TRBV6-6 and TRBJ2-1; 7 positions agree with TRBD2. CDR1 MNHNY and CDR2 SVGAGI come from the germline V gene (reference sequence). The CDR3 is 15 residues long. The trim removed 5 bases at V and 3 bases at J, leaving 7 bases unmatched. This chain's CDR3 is CASSPQRGGYNEQFF. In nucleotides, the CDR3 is TGTGCCAGCAGTCCCCAGCGGGGTGGCTACAATGAGCAGTTCTTC.

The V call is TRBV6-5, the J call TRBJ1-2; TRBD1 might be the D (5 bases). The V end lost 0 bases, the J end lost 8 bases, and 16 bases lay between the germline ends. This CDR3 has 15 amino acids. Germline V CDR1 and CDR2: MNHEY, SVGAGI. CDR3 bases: TGTGCCAGCAGTTACTCCCCCGGGACCCTCACAGGCTACACCTTC. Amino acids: CASSYSPGTLTGYTF.

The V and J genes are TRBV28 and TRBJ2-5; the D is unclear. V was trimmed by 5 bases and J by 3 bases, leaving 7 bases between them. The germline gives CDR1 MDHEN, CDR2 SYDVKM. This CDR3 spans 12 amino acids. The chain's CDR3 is CASSPPKETQYF. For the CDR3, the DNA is TGTGCCAGCAGTCCCCCCAAAGAGACCCAGTACTTC.

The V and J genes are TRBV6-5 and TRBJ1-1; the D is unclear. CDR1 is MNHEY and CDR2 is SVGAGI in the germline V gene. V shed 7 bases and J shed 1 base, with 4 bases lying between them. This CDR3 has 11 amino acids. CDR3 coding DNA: TGTGCCAGCATGGGGAACACTGAAGCTTTCTTT. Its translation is CASMGNTEAFF.

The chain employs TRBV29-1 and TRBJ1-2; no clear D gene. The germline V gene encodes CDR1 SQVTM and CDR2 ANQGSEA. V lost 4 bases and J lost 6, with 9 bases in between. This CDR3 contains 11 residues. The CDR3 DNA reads TGCAGCGTTGGTCCGTCAGATGGCTACACCTTC. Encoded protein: CSVGPSDGYTF.

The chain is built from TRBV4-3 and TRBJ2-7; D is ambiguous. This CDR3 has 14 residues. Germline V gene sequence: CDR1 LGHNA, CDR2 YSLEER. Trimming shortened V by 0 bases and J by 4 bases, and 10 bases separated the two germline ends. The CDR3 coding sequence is TGCGCCAGCAGCCAAGAACGTGGCAGGTACGAGCAGTACTTC. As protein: CASSQERGRYEQYF.

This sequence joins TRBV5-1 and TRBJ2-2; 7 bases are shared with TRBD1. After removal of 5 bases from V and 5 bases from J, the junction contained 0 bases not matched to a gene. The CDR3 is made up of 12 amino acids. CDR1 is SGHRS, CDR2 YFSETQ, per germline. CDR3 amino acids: CASRQGTGELFF. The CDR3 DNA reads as TGCGCCAGCAGACAGGGGACCGGGGAGCTGTTTTTT.

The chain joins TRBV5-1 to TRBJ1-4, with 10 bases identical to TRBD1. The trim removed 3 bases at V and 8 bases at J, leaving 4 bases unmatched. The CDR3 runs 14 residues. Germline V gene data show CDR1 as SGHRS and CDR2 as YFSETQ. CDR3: CASSYGTGDEKLFF. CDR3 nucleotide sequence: TGCGCCAGCAGCTATGGGACAGGGGACGAAAAACTGTTTTTT. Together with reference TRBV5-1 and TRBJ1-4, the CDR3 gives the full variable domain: KAGVTQTPRYLIKTRGQQVTLSCSPISGHRSVSWYQQTPGQGLQFLFEYFSETQRNKGNFPGRFSGRQFSNSRSEMNVSTLELGDSALYLCASSYGTGDEKLFFGSGTQLSVL.